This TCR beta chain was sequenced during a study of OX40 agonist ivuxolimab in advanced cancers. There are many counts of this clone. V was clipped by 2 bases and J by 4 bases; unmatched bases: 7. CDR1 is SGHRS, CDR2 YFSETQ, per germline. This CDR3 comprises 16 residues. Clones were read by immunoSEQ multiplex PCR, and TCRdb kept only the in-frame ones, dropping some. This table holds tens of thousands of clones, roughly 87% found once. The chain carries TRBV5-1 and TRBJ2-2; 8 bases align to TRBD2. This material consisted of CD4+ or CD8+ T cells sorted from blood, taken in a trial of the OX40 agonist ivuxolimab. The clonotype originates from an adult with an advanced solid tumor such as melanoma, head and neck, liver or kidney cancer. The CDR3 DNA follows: TGCGCCAGCAGCTTAAGCGGGAGTTACGGCACCGGGGAGCTGTTTTTT. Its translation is CASSLSGSYGTGELFF.